The TCR beta chain under discussion was sequenced for a study of T cells expressing NK-cell markers. Study at large: Most of the eight sequenced donors tested HCMV-seropositive; one tested seronegative. Study outcomes and limitations: The contribution of dominant NKG2C+ clonotypes to CD8+ T cells in several donors was roughly 1.0-7.0%.

Germline V lookup: CDR1 DFQATT, CDR2 SNEGSKA (reference sequence). The CDR3 length is 12 residues. In the case of this clonotype: Its specificity is not known.

Reanalyzing the 5' RACE reads, TCRdb keeps one entry per CDR3 protein, without DNA. The sample includes about 370,000 distinct CDR3 sequences. The sequence derives from a woman between 50 and 59 years old in good health. The specimen sequenced was blood T cells: a sorted CD56 or NKG2C T cell subset, CD4+ or CD8+ T cells, or bulk PBMC T cells (not recorded which). J is TRBJ1-2 and V is TRBV20-1. CDR3 protein: CSAREEGYGYTF.